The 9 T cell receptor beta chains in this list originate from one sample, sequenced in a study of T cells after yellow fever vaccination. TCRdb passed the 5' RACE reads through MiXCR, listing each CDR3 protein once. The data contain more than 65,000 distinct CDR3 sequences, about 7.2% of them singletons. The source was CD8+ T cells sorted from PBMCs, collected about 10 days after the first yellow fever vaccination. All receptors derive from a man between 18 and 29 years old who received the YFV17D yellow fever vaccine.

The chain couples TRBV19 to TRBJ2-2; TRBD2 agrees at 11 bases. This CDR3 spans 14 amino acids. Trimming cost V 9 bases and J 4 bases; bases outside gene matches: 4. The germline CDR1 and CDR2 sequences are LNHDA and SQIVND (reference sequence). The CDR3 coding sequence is TGTGCCAGCCAAGGACTAGCGGGCACCGGGGAGCTGTTTTTT. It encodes CASQGLAGTGELFF.

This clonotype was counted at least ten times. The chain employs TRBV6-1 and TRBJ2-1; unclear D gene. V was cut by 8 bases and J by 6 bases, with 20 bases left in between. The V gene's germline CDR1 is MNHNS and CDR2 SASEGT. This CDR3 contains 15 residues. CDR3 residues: CASRPRLQSLNEQFF. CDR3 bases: TGTGCCAGCCGACCACGACTGCAATCCCTCAATGAGCAGTTCTTC.

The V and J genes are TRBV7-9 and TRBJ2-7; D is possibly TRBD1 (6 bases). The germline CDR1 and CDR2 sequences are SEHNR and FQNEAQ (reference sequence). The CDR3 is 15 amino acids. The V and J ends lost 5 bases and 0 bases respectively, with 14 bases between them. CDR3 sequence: CASSLGQWDSYEQYF. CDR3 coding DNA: TGTGCCAGCAGCCTTGGACAGTGGGACTCCTACGAGCAGTACTTC.

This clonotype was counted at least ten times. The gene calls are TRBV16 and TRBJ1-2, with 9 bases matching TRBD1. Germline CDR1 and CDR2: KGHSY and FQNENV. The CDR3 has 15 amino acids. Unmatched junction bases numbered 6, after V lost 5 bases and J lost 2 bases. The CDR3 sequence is CASSDRQGGNYGYTF. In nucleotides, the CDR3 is TGTGCCAGCAGCGACCGACAGGGGGGAAACTATGGCTACACCTTC.

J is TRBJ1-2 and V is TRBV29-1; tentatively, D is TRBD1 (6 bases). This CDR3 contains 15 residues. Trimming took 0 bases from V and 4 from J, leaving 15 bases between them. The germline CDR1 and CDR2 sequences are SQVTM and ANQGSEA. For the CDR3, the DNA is TGCAGCGTTGAAGATCAAGTAGGCAGGGGCTATGGCTACACCTTC. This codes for CSVEDQVGRGYGYTF.

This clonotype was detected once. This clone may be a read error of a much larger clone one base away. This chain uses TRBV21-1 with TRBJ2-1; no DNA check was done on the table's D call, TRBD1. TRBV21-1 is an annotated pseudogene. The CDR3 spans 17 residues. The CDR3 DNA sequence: TGTGTCAGCAGCAAAAGAATATCGACAGGGAAATACAATGAGCAGTTCTTC. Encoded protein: CVSSKRISTGKYNEQFF.

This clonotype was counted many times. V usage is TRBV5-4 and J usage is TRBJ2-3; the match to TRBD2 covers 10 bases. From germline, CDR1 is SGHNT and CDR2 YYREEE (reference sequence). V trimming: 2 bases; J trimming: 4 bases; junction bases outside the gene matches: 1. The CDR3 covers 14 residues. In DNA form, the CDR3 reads TGTGCCAGCAGCTTCAGCGGGGGGGCAGATACGCAGTATTTT. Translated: CASSFSGGADTQYF. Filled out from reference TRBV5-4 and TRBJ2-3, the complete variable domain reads ETGVTQSPTHLIKTRGQQVTLRCSSQSGHNTVSWYQQALGQGPQFIFQYYREEENGRGNFPPRFSGLQFPNYSSELNVNALELDDSALYLCASSFSGGADTQYFGPGTRLTVL.

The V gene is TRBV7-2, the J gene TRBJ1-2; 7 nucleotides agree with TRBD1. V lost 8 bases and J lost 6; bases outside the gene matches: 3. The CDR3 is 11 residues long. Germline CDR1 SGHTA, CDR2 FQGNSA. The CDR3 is CASSGTDGYTF. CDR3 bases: TGTGCCAGCTCCGGGACAGATGGCTACACCTTC.

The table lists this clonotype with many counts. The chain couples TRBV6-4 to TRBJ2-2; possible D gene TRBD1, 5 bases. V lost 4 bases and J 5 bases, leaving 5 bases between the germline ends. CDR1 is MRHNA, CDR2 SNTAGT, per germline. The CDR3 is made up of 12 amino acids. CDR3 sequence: CASSAGTGELFF. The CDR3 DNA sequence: TGTGCCAGCAGTGCAGGGACCGGGGAGCTGTTTTTT.